This T cell receptor beta chain appears in the sequencing data of a study of CD4 T cells in relation to SARS-CoV-2 and coronaviruses. Study-level information: After around 10 days of antigen culture, PBMC TCR beta CDR3s were sequenced. No peptide or an HIV-1 Nef peptide pool served as negative control.

Before the COVID-19 pandemic, during about 2011-2019, CD4+ T cells were taken from unexposed donors. After ten to eleven days of culture, CD4+ T cells were isolated. A remark on this clone: The antigen remains unidentified.

CDR3 length: 16 residues. Trimming took 3 bases from V and 5 from J, leaving 20 bases between them. Germline assignment: CDR1 ENHRY and CDR2 SYGVKD. Produced via immunoSEQ multiplex PCR; TCRdb's table is partial and in-frame only. The sample lists about 20,000 clones, about 70% occurring once. Sequencing was performed on CD4+ T cells from PBMCs, cultured in vitro. The chain uses TRBV10-3 and TRBJ2-7; TRBD2 is a possible D gene (5 bases). This TCR was sampled from a human donor in good health. Here the CDR3 reads CAISDPLSGGKDEQYF. Here the CDR3 DNA reads TGTGCCATCAGTGATCCCCTGTCAGGAGGTAAGGACGAGCAGTACTTC.